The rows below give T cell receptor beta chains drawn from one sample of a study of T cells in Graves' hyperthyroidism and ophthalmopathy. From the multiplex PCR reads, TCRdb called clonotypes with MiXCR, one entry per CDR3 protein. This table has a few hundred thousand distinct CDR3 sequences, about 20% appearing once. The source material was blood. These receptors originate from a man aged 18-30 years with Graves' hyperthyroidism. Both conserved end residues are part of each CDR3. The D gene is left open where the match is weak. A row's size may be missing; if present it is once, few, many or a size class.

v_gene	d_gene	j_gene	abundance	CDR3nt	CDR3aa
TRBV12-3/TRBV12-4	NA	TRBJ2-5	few	TGTGCCAGCAGTGCCCCTGAGGGGACCCAGTACTTC	CASSAPEGTQYF
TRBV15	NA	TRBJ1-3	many	TGTGCCACCAGCAGCGGGGGGGGCGGACATGGAAACACCATATATTTT	CATSSGGGGHGNTIYF
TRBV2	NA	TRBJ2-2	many	TGTGCCAGCAGTGAACAGGGATGGGCGTCCACCGGGGAGCTGTTTTTT	CASSEQGWASTGELFF
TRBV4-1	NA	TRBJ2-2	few	TGCGCCAGCAGCCAAGACCGGCGCAGCCCCGCCGGGGAGCTGTTTTTT	CASSQDRRSPAGELFF
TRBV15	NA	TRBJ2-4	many	TGTGCCACCAGGGCCCCCCGGGGGGCAGGGAACATTCAGTACTTC	CATRAPRGAGNIQYF
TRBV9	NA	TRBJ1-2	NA	TGTGCCAGCAGCGTAGGTCCCATGGACTATGGCTACACCTTC	CASSVGPMDYGYTF
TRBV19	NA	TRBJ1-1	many	TGTGCCAGTAGTGTTGGTAAGAGGATTACTGAAGCTTTCTTT	CASSVGKRITEAFF
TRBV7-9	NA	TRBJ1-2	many	TGTGCCAGCAGCTTAGACCCGGGAATAGGCTATGGCTACACCTTC	CASSLDPGIGYGYTF
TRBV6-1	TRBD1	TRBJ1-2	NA	TGTGCCAGCGCGTACCTTGGACAGGGGGGTGGCCACACCTTC	CASAYLGQGGGHTF
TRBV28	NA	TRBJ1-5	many	TGTGCCAGCAGTTTAGGCAGCGGCAATCAGCCCCAGCATTTT	CASSLGSGNQPQHF
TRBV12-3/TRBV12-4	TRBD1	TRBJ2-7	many	TGTGCCAGCAGCCCGCCCCTACAGGGGTGGTCCTACGAGCAGTACTTC	CASSPPLQGWSYEQYF
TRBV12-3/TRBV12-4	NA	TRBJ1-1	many	TGTGCCAGCAGTTTCGGCCTCCCTGAAGCTTTCTTT	CASSFGLPEAFF
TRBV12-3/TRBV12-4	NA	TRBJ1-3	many	TGTGCCAGCAGAGCCAACAGGGACTCGGGAAACACCATATATTTT	CASRANRDSGNTIYF
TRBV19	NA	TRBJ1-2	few	TGTGCCAGCCAGGGACGGGGCAACTATGGCTACACCTTC	CASQGRGNYGYTF
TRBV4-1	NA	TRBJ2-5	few	TGCGCCAGCAGCCAACCGACGGACTTGAAGACCCAGTACTTC	CASSQPTDLKTQYF
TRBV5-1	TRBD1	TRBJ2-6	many	TGCGCCAGCAGCCCCGTGACAGGGTTGACCTCTGGGGCCAACGTCCTGACTTTC	CASSPVTGLTSGANVLTF
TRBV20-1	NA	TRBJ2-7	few	TGCAGTGCGACGGAGGGGGGAGGGGTCTACGAGCAGTACTTC	CSATEGGGVYEQYF